The source of this TCR beta chain is a study of beta chain features in type 1 diabetes. Findings of the study overall: Possibly, sequencing cDNA over-represented cells that had high TCR expression levels. Patients with Type 1 diabetes showed moderately but significantly shorter TCRB CDR3s in all four CD4+ subsets.

Germline CDR1 and CDR2: SGDLS and YYNGEE. V was cut by 0 bases and J by 1 base, with 9 bases left in between. The CDR3 sequence is 15 residues long. The authors reverse transcribed all of the isolated RNA, so sequencing captured expressed TCRB transcripts. Sequencing was performed with immunoSEQ multiplex PCR; in TCRdb, only in-frame clones are kept and a portion is missing. Of hundreds of thousands of clones listed, around an eighth are singletons. As concerns this clone: What it recognizes is unknown.

This TCR derives from a man aged 18-30 years with type 1 diabetes. Sequencing was done on a sample of naive CD4+ T cells from blood. The chain combines TRBV9 with TRBJ2-3, with D tentatively TRBD1 (5 bases). For the CDR3, the DNA is TGTGCCAGCAGCGTAGCCGGACAAGGCACAGATACGCAGTATTTT. Its translation is CASSVAGQGTDTQYF. The full variable domain, its missing parts supplied by reference TRBV9 and TRBJ2-3, is DSGVTQTPKHLITATGQRVTLRCSPRSGDLSVYWYQQSLDQGLQFLIQYYNGEERAKGNILERFSAQQFPDLHSELNLSSLELGDSALYFCASSVAGQGTDTQYFGPGTRLTVL.